This paragraph covers one TCR beta chain sequence. Its antigen is currently unknown. V was trimmed by 7 bases and J by 1 base, leaving 14 bases between them. In germline, CDR1 is MNHEY, CDR2 SVGEGT. The CDR3 spans 15 residues. The sample belongs to a study of human T cells and chemical hapten exposure. Study-wide points: Having alopecia, donors may respond immunologically unlike healthy people.

Each CDR3 protein gets one entry after TCRdb re-called the RACE reads with MiXCR. This table has about 190,000 distinct CDR3 sequences, around 23% appearing once. Time point in this sample: patch test 3, about 24 weeks after DPC sensitization. Treatment here: therapeutic diphenylcyclopropenone sensitization with weekly scalp DPC. Here the sequenced sample was whole blood, taken in connection with sensitization to the hapten diphenylcyclopropenone (DPC). The TCR was taken from a woman aged 40-49 years with alopecia areata. Some clones in this sample may be carry-over from other donors' samples. The chain links TRBV6-2 or TRBV6-3 to TRBJ2-1, with D uncertain. The CDR3 loop reads CASTPTLGSYNEQFF. Here the CDR3 DNA reads TGTGCCAGCACCCCCACCCTAGGGTCCTACAATGAGCAGTTCTTC.